This paragraph covers one T cell receptor beta chain sequence. Sorting from PBMCs produced CD4+ and CD8+ T cells. Losses at the gene ends were 5 bases for V and 10 bases for J; bases not matched to a gene: 18. In germline, CDR1 is PRHDT, CDR2 FYEKMQ (reference sequence). The CDR3 contains 19 residues. This sample was included in a study of CD8+ T cells in alopecia areata. cDNA prepared by RNA extraction and subsequent reverse transcription served as the template for sequencing. TCRdb's copy holds only in-frame clones and misses some; the assay was immunoSEQ multiplex PCR. The sample yields about 180,000 clones, about 67% seen once.

The sequenced sample was CD8+ T cells sorted from blood, obtained at week 0. The sequence came from a human donor with alopecia areata. The chain carries TRBV13 and TRBJ2-1, with 15 bases fitting TRBD2. The CDR3 loop is CASSPGGLAGGLVTEEQFF. As DNA, the CDR3 is TGTGCCAGCAGCCCAGGCGGACTAGCGGGGGGGCTGGTAACGGAGGAGCAGTTCTTC.